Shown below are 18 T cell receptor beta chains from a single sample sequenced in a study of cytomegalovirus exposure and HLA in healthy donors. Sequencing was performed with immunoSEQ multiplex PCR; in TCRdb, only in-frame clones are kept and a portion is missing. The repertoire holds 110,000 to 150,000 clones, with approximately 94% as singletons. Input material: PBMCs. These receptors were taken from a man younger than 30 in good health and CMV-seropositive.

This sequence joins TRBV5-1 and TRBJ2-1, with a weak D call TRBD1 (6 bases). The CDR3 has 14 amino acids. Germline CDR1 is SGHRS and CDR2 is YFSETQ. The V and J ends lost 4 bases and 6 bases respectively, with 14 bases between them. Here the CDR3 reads CASSVGQPVNEQFF. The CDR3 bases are TGCGCCAGCAGCGTCGGACAGCCCGTCAATGAGCAGTTCTTC.

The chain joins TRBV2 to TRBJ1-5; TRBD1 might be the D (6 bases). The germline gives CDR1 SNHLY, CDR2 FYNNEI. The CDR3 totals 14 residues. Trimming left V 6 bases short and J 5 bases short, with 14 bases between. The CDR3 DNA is TGTGCCAGCAGGGGGGCAGGGTTGTATCAGCCCCAGCATTTT. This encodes CASRGAGLYQPQHF.

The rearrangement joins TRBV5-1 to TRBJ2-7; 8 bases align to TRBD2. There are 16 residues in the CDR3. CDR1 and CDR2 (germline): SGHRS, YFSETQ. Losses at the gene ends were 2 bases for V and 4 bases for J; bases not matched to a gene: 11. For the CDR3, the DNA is TGCGCCAGCAGCTTAACTAGCGGAGGGGGATCGTACGAGCAGTACTTC. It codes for CASSLTSGGGSYEQYF. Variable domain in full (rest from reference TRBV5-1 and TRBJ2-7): KAGVTQTPRYLIKTRGQQVTLSCSPISGHRSVSWYQQTPGQGLQFLFEYFSETQRNKGNFPGRFSGRQFSNSRSEMNVSTLELGDSALYLCASSLTSGGGSYEQYFGPGTRLTVT.

This chain's CDR3 is CASSLFLGGTDTQYF. DNA for the CDR3: TGCGCCAGCAGCTTGTTTTTAGGGGGCACAGATACGCAGTATTTT. The chain has TRBV5-1 and TRBJ2-3; D is perhaps TRBD1 (5 bases). The CDR3 contains 15 residues. Looked up from germline, CDR1 is SGHRS and CDR2 is YFSETQ. V was pared by 1 base and J by 1 base, with 10 bases between.

The DNA for the CDR3 is TGTGCCTGGGGGTTTCCGGGACTCACGCAGTATTTT. Protein product: CAWGFPGLTQYF. The V and J genes are TRBV30 and TRBJ2-3, with D tentatively TRBD2 (6 bases). Trimming shortened V by 5 bases and J by 9 bases, and 15 bases separated the two germline ends. This CDR3 spans 12 amino acids. The germline CDR1 and CDR2 sequences are GTSNPN and SVGIG (reference sequence). Looking up the rest from reference TRBV30 and TRBJ2-3 gives the full variable domain: SQTIHQWPATLVQPVGSPLSLECTVEGTSNPNLYWYRQAAGRGLQLLFYSVGIGQISSEVPQNLSASRPQDRQFILSSKKLLLSDSGFYLCAWGFPGLTQYFGPGTRLTVL.

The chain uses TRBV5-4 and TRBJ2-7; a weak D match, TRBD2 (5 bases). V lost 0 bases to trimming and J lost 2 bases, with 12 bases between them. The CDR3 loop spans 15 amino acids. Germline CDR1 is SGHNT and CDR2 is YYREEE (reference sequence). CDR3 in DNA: TGTGCCAGCAGCTTGGACGCGGAGGTGGCCTACGAGCAGTACTTC. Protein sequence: CASSLDAEVAYEQYF.

Here the CDR3 DNA reads TGTGCCAGCACCCCACAGGGGGTTAGCACAGATACGCAGTATTTT. This gives the protein CASTPQGVSTDTQYF. V usage is TRBV2 and J usage is TRBJ2-3, with 8 positions matching TRBD1. The CDR3 runs 15 residues. V shed 7 bases and J 0 bases; nucleotides not matched to a gene: 6. The germline V gene encodes CDR1 SNHLY and CDR2 FYNNEI.

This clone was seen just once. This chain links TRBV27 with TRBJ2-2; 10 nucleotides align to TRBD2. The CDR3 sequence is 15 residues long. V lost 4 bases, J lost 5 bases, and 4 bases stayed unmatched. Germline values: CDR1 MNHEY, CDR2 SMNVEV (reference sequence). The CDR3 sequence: CASSSPTSGTGELFF. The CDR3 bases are TGTGCCAGCAGTTCCCCGACTAGCGGGACCGGGGAGCTGTTTTTT.

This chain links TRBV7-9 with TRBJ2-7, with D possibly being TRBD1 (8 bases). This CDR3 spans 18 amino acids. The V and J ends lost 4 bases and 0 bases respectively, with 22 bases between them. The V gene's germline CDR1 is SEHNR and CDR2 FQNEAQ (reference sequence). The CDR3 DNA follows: TGTGCCAGCAGCTCCAACAAGTACAGGGGGGGGAGCTCCTACGAGCAGTACTTC. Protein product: CASSSNKYRGGSSYEQYF.

CDR3 residues: CATLDPPNYGYTF. As DNA, the CDR3 is TGTGCCACCCTAGACCCTCCTAACTATGGCTACACCTTC. The chain uses TRBV7-9 and TRBJ1-2; no definite D call. This CDR3 is built from 13 residues. CDR1 SEHNR and CDR2 FQNEAQ come from the germline V gene (reference sequence). The V end lost 10 bases, the J end lost 0 bases, and 12 bases lay between the germline ends.

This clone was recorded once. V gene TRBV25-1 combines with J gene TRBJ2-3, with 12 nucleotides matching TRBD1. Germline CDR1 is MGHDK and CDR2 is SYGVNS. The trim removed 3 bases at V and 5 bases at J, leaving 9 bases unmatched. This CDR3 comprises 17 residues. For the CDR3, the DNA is TGTGCCAGCAGTGAGCGGCCGGGACAGGGGGCCGGAGATACGCAGTATTTT. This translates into CASSERPGQGAGDTQYF. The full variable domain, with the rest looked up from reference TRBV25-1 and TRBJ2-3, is EADIYQTPRYLVIGTGKKITLECSQTMGHDKMYWYQQDPGMELHLIHYSYGVNSTEKGDLSSESTVSRIRTEHFPLTLESARPSHTSQYLCASSERPGQGAGDTQYFGPGTRLTVL.

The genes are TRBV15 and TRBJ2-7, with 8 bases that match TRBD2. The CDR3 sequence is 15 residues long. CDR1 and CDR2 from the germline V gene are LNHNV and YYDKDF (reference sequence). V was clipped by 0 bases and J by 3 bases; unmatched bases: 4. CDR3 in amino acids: CATSRELSGSYEQYF. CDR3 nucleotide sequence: TGTGCCACCAGCAGAGAATTGAGCGGGAGCTACGAGCAGTACTTC.

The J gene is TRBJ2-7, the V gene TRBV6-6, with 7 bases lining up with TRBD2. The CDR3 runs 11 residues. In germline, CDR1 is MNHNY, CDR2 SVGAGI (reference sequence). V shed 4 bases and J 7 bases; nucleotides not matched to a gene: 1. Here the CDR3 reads CASSSGGEQYF. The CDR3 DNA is TGTGCCAGCAGTTCGGGGGGTGAGCAGTACTTC.

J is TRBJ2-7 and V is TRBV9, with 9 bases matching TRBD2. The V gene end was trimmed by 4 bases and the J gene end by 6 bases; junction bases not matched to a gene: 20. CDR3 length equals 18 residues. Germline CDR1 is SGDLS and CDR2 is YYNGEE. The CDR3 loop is CASSPSGREGRKSSEQYF. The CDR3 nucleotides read TGTGCCAGCAGCCCATCGGGGCGGGAGGGCCGTAAGTCTTCCGAGCAGTACTTC.

CDR3 DNA: TGTGCCAGCAGTTTGACAGGGGTAGGCAATCAGCCCCAGCATTTT. As protein: CASSLTGVGNQPQHF. The chain employs TRBV28 and TRBJ1-5; 8 bases line up with TRBD1. After removal of 3 bases from V and 2 bases from J, the junction contained 3 bases not matched to a gene. This CDR3 is 15 amino acids long. The germline V gene has CDR1 MDHEN and CDR2 SYDVKM. Combining the CDR3 with reference TRBV28 and TRBJ1-5 gives the whole variable domain DVKVTQSSRYLVKRTGEKVFLECVQDMDHENMFWYRQDPGLGLRLIYFSYDVKMKEKGDIPEGYSVSREKKERFSLILESASTNQTSMYLCASSLTGVGNQPQHFGDGTRLSIL.

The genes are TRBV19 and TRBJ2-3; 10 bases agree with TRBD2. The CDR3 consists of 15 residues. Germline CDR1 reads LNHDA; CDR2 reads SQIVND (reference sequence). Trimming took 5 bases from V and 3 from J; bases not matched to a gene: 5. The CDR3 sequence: CASSSPGLATDTQYF. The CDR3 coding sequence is TGTGCCAGTAGTTCCCCGGGACTAGCGACAGATACGCAGTATTTT.

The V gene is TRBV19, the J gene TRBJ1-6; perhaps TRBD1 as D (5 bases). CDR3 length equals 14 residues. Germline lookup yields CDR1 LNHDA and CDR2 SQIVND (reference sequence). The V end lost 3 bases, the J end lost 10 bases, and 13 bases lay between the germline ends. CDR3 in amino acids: CASSIAQGRSPLHF. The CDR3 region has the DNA TGTGCCAGTAGTATTGCCCAGGGCCGCTCACCCCTCCACTTT.

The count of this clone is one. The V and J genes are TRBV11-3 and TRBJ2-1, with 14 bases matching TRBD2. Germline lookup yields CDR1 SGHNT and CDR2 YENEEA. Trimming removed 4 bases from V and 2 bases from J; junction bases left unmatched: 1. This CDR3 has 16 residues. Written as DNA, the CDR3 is TGTGCCAGCAGCTCGGGACTAGCGGGAGCCTACAATGAGCAGTTCTTC. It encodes CASSSGLAGAYNEQFF.